The next 30 T cell receptor beta chains were all read from a single sample in a study of T cell repertoires in cytomegalovirus infection. In TCRdb, the reads were re-called with MiXCR into one record per CDR3 protein. This sample yields about 150,000 distinct CDR3 sequences, of which 15% to 20% are seen a single time; about 17% belongs to the top ten. Input material: CD8+ T cells from PBMCs. Receptors originate from a human donor in good health (CMV status not recorded). Some clones in this sample may be carry-over from other donors' samples.

This clonotype was observed a handful of times. The chain is built from TRBV5-4 and TRBJ2-7; 7 bases match TRBD2. Germline trimming cut 4 bases from V and 3 bases from J; bases unmatched to any gene: 7. CDR3 size: 14 residues. Germline loops: CDR1 SGHNT, CDR2 YYREEE (reference sequence). The DNA for the CDR3 is TGTGCCAGCAGCGCCAGGACTAGGCGCTACGAGCAGTACTTC. It yields the protein CASSARTRRYEQYF.

This clonotype was counted a few times. The chain couples TRBV7-8 to TRBJ2-1; 8 positions match TRBD2. The junction had 9 bases not matched to a gene; V was cut back by 6 bases and J by 8 bases. The CDR3 has 14 residues. CDR1 is SGHVS, CDR2 FQNEAQ, per germline. The CDR3 DNA is TGTGCCAGCAGTCCTGGACTAGCTATAGATGAGCAGTTCTTC. Encoded protein: CASSPGLAIDEQFF.

The chain couples TRBV10-3 to TRBJ2-2; a weak D match, TRBD2 (6 bases). The CDR3 loop spans 18 amino acids. The germline V gene encodes CDR1 ENHRY and CDR2 SYGVKD. Trimming removed 2 bases at V and 6 bases at J, with 22 bases between. Here the CDR3 DNA reads TGTGCCATCAGTGAGCTCTTTCGGGACTCAAAGCCAGCCGGGGAGCTGTTTTTT. Amino acid sequence: CAISELFRDSKPAGELFF.

V gene TRBV7-9 combines with J gene TRBJ2-3, with 10 bases fitting TRBD2. Trimming at V came to 5 bases and at J to 0 bases, leaving 17 bases not matched to a gene. Germline lookup yields CDR1 SEHNR and CDR2 FQNEAQ (reference sequence). CDR3 size: 20 residues. The CDR3 loop is CASSITGTSAPWGSTDTQYF. Written as DNA, the CDR3 is TGTGCCAGCAGCATCACCGGGACTAGCGCTCCGTGGGGTAGCACAGATACGCAGTATTTT.

The chain recombines TRBV7-3 with TRBJ2-3, with unresolved D. This CDR3 region has 13 residues. V was clipped by 4 bases and J by 5 bases, with 10 bases between them. The germline V gene has CDR1 SGHTA and CDR2 FQGTGA. As DNA, the CDR3 is TGTGCCAGCAGCTCCGGCGGTGGAGATACGCAGTATTTT. Protein product: CASSSGGGDTQYF.

The chain couples TRBV5-6 to TRBJ2-1; D is undetermined. V gave up 4 bases and J gave up 4 bases, with 9 bases separating them. From germline, CDR1 is SGHDT and CDR2 YYEEEE. This CDR3 has 13 amino acids. The chain's CDR3 is CASSPISYNEQFF. Written as DNA, the CDR3 is TGTGCCAGCAGCCCTATTAGTTACAATGAGCAGTTCTTC.

CDR3 in amino acids: CSVDSLAGGIPFYNEQFF. For the CDR3, the DNA is TGCAGCGTTGACTCTCTAGCGGGAGGGATACCCTTCTACAATGAGCAGTTCTTC. The chain uses TRBV29-1 and TRBJ2-1; 12 nucleotides align to TRBD2. This CDR3 is 18 amino acids long. Trimming took 3 bases from V and 3 from J; bases not matched to a gene: 12. Germline V gene lookup returns CDR1 SQVTM and CDR2 ANQGSEA.

CDR3 DNA: TGTGCCAGCAGTTATCTTTCTGGGGCCCAAAACATTCAGTACTTC. Its protein is CASSYLSGAQNIQYF. The V call is TRBV6-2 or TRBV6-3, the J call TRBJ2-4; the D gene is possibly TRBD1 (5 bases). V was shortened by 3 bases and J by 5 bases, with 14 bases between the two germline ends. There are 15 residues in the CDR3. Looked up from germline, CDR1 is MNHEY and CDR2 is SVGEGT.

V usage is TRBV7-2 and J usage is TRBJ1-3; TRBD1 matches 7 bases. The CDR3 totals 14 residues. The germline V gene encodes CDR1 SGHTA and CDR2 FQGNSA. Trimming removed 4 bases from V and 5 bases from J; junction bases left unmatched: 5. Here the CDR3 reads CASSSGDSRNTIYF. The CDR3, as DNA: TGTGCCAGCAGCTCCGGGGACAGCCGAAACACCATATATTTT.

This clonotype appeared a few times. The chain is built from TRBV27 and TRBJ2-1, with a possible D match to TRBD1 (5 bases). Deletions cut 2 bases from V and 0 bases from J, with 11 bases between. The germline V gene encodes CDR1 MNHEY and CDR2 SMNVEV (reference sequence). The CDR3 is made up of 16 amino acids. The DNA for the CDR3 is TGTGCCAGCAGTTTAACAGGACCGAGCTCCTACAATGAGCAGTTCTTC. This sequence encodes CASSLTGPSSYNEQFF.

Only a few counts were recorded for this clonotype. Written as DNA, the CDR3 is TGTGCCAGCAGGGCCGGTAGCGGGGGACGGATAGATACGCAGTATTTT. Protein sequence: CASRAGSGGRIDTQYF. The genes are TRBV7-8 and TRBJ2-3, with 9 nucleotides matching TRBD2. The CDR3 contains 16 residues. The V segment lost 6 bases and the J segment 5 bases; nucleotides outside the gene matches: 12. The V gene's germline CDR1 is SGHVS and CDR2 FQNEAQ.

V and J are TRBV7-9 and TRBJ2-1; D is uncertain. The CDR3 covers 16 residues. CDR1 is SEHNR and CDR2 is FQNEAQ in the germline V gene (reference sequence). Trimming shortened V by 8 bases and J by 0 bases, and 17 bases separated the two germline ends. The DNA of the CDR3 is TGTGCCAGCCCCGGCCCGGGTCCGAGCTCCTACAATGAGCAGTTCTTC. Protein sequence: CASPGPGPSSYNEQFF.

This clonotype is a singleton in its sample. The rearrangement links TRBV7-9 to TRBJ1-1; 9 bases are a match to TRBD1. V shed 4 bases and J 1 base; nucleotides not matched to a gene: 1. This CDR3 contains 14 residues. From germline, CDR1 is SEHNR and CDR2 FQNEAQ (reference sequence). As DNA, the CDR3 is TGTGCCAGCAGCTCGGGACAGGGGAACACTGAAGCTTTCTTT. Amino acid sequence: CASSSGQGNTEAFF.

This clonotype came up a few times. The CDR3 bases are TGTGCCAGCAGCGACCTGGGAACCTACGAGCAGTACTTC. Translating it yields CASSDLGTYEQYF. The chain has TRBV4-2 and TRBJ2-7, with D unresolved. Per germline, CDR1 LGHNA and CDR2 YNFKEQ. V lost 5 bases, J lost 2 bases, and 10 bases lay in between. The CDR3 spans 13 residues.

The table lists this clonotype with many counts. The chain has TRBV6-2 or TRBV6-3 and TRBJ2-7; D is unresolved. This CDR3 has 12 amino acids. Trimming removed 3 bases from V and 6 bases from J, with 9 bases in between. Germline V gene lookup returns CDR1 MNHEY and CDR2 SVGEGT. CDR3 in DNA: TGTGCCAGCAGTTATCGACTTGTCGAGCAGTACTTC. Protein sequence: CASSYRLVEQYF.

V is TRBV5-1 and J is TRBJ2-5; no clear D gene. This CDR3 contains 14 residues. Between the trimmed V and J ends, which lost 0 bases and 5 bases, there was a span of 11 bases. Per the germline V gene, CDR1 is SGHRS and CDR2 is YFSETQ. The CDR3 is CASSLVEVMETQYF. The DNA of the CDR3 is TGCGCCAGCAGCTTGGTAGAAGTCATGGAGACCCAGTACTTC.

The rearrangement joins TRBV11-1 to TRBJ1-1, with D hard to call. Per the germline V gene, CDR1 is SGHAT and CDR2 is FQDESV (reference sequence). Trimming cost V 0 bases and J 4 bases, with 3 bases left between them. The CDR3 has 12 amino acids. CDR3 bases: TGTGCCAGCAGCTTAGCTACCACTGAAGCTTTCTTT. It codes for CASSLATTEAFF.

The chain joins TRBV29-1 to TRBJ1-2; 10 bases line up with TRBD1. The CDR3 totals 14 residues. The germline gives CDR1 SQVTM, CDR2 ANQGSEA. Trimming removed 4 bases from V and 4 bases from J; junction bases left unmatched: 6. The CDR3 sequence: CSVGGQGPSYGYTF. CDR3 DNA: TGCAGCGTTGGGGGACAGGGGCCTTCCTATGGCTACACCTTC. Full variable domain (rest looked up from reference TRBV29-1 and TRBJ1-2): SAVISQKPSRDICQRGTSLTIQCQVDSQVTMMFWYRQQPGQSLTLIATANQGSEATYESGFVIDKFPISRPNLTFSTLTVSNMSPEDSSIYLCSVGGQGPSYGYTFGSGTRLTVV.

This clonotype was counted only a few times. This chain uses TRBV20-1 with TRBJ1-2; maybe TRBD1 (6 bases). The CDR3 extends over 13 amino acids. Germline CDR1 DFQATT, CDR2 SNEGSKA (reference sequence). V was pared by 2 bases and J by 2 bases, with 9 bases between. DNA of the CDR3: TGCAGTGCTAGAACGGGGGGCAACTATGGCTACACCTTC. Protein: CSARTGGNYGYTF.

There are a few counts of this clonotype. The chain is built from TRBV7-8 and TRBJ2-4; possible D gene TRBD1, 5 bases. Trimming left V 2 bases short and J 0 bases short, with 11 bases between. The CDR3 extends over 16 amino acids. Germline CDR1 SGHVS, CDR2 FQNEAQ. The CDR3 coding sequence is TGTGCCAGCAGCTTATCACAGGAACTAGCCAAAAACATTCAGTACTTC. Its protein product is CASSLSQELAKNIQYF.

The chain couples TRBV7-6 to TRBJ2-7; D may be TRBD1 (5 bases). The V end was cut by 6 bases, the J end by 3 bases, with 9 bases between. The CDR3 sequence is 12 residues long. The germline gives CDR1 SGHVS, CDR2 FNYEAQ. The CDR3 DNA reads TGTGCCAGCAGATACGACAGCTACGAGCAGTACTTC. Translation gives CASRYDSYEQYF.

In its sample, this clonotype was seen many times. The J gene is TRBJ1-1, the V gene TRBV7-6; no firm D call. Germline loops: CDR1 SGHVS, CDR2 FNYEAQ. V lost 3 bases to trimming and J lost 1 base, with 9 bases between them. This CDR3 is 14 amino acids long. The CDR3 sequence is CASSLRARNTEAFF. CDR3 coding DNA: TGTGCCAGCAGCTTGAGGGCGCGGAACACTGAAGCTTTCTTT.

There are many counts of this clonotype. The gene calls are TRBV7-2 and TRBJ2-7; D is perhaps TRBD2 (6 bases). Germline V gene lookup returns CDR1 SGHTA and CDR2 FQGNSA. V was clipped by 3 bases and J by 1 base, with 7 bases between them. The CDR3 totals 13 residues. Written as DNA, the CDR3 is TGTGCCAGCAGCTTCGGGAGTTCCTACGAGCAGTACTTC. Protein product: CASSFGSSYEQYF.

This clonotype was counted a few times. The V call is TRBV20-1, the J call TRBJ2-7; 7 bases match TRBD2. There are 13 residues in the CDR3. V lost 6 bases and J lost 1; bases outside the gene matches: 6. Germline V lookup: CDR1 DFQATT, CDR2 SNEGSKA (reference sequence). The CDR3 spells CSAWLADSYEQYF. CDR3 in DNA: TGCAGTGCATGGCTAGCGGATTCCTACGAGCAGTACTTC.

This clonotype was seen a few times. V is TRBV7-8 and J is TRBJ2-7; D gene uncertain. This CDR3 comprises 14 residues. V dropped 2 bases and J dropped 2 bases, with 10 bases sitting between them. The germline CDR1 and CDR2 sequences are SGHVS and FQNEAQ. The CDR3 DNA reads TGTGCCAGCAGCTTATCCACCAAACCCTACGAGCAGTACTTC. Translation: CASSLSTKPYEQYF.

This clonotype was observed a few times. The gene calls are TRBV11-2 and TRBJ2-7, with D tentatively TRBD1 or TRBD2 (7 bases each). V was pared by 4 bases and J by 10 bases, with 26 bases between. The CDR3 covers 16 residues. Looked up from germline, CDR1 is SGHAT and CDR2 is FQNNGV. CDR3 loop: CASSSPGGTALAGQYF. CDR3 in DNA: TGTGCCAGCAGCTCCCCCGGGGGGACAGCCCTTGCGGGACAGTACTTC.

The chain joins TRBV6-2 or TRBV6-3 to TRBJ2-1, with D perhaps given as TRBD1 or TRBD2 (5 bases each). V was trimmed by 8 bases and J by 0 bases, leaving 14 bases between them. Germline CDR1 and CDR2: MNHEY and SVGEGT. The CDR3 loop spans 15 amino acids. The CDR3 region has the DNA TGTGCCAGCGGTACCCCGGGGCGCTCCTACAATGAGCAGTTCTTC. Protein: CASGTPGRSYNEQFF.

The J gene is TRBJ2-1, the V gene TRBV4-3, with D hard to call. The CDR3 runs to 12 residues. Per germline, CDR1 LGHNA and CDR2 YSLEER. V lost 5 bases to trimming and J lost 7 bases, with 9 bases between them. CDR3 nucleotides: TGCGCCAGCAGCGAACCCGGAAATGAGCAGTTCTTC. Its protein product is CASSEPGNEQFF.

This clonotype was seen only a few times. The chain has TRBV2 and TRBJ2-1; TRBD1 might be the D (5 bases). V lost 9 bases, J lost 12 bases, and 12 bases lay in between. The CDR3 has 10 residues. The germline CDR1 and CDR2 sequences are SNHLY and FYNNEI. CDR3 loop: CASRQIGQFF. The CDR3 DNA reads TGTGCCAGTAGACAGATCGGGCAGTTCTTC.

This clonotype appeared a few times. V is TRBV29-1 and J is TRBJ1-1, with a possible D match to TRBD1 (5 bases). Germline V gene data show CDR1 as SQVTM and CDR2 as ANQGSEA. Deletions cut 3 bases from V and 6 bases from J, with 8 bases between. The CDR3 is 11 residues long. The CDR3 nucleotides read TGCAGCGTTGACGAAGGGGCTGAAGCTTTCTTT. This sequence encodes CSVDEGAEAFF. The complete variable domain, with remaining parts taken from reference TRBV29-1 and TRBJ1-1, reads SAVISQKPSRDICQRGTSLTIQCQVDSQVTMMFWYRQQPGQSLTLIATANQGSEATYESGFVIDKFPISRPNLTFSTLTVSNMSPEDSSIYLCSVDEGAEAFFGQGTRLTVV.